This is a list of T cell receptor beta chains from one sample in a study of T-cell memory formation after mild COVID-19. TCRdb itself ran the 5' RACE reads through MiXCR, one entry per CDR3 protein. The repertoire holds about 390,000 distinct CDR3 sequences, with 16% as singletons. Sample: PBMCs or a T cell subset sorted from them (not recorded which). All receptors come from a man younger than 35 who had mild COVID-19 (a few samples of this study predate the infection). Cell type and time point are not known. Both conserved end residues are part of each CDR3. The D gene is left open where the match is weak. Not all rows give a size; the values are once, few, many and, for expanded clones, a class.

v_gene	d_gene	j_gene	abundance	CDR3aa	CDR3nt
TRBV15	TRBD2	TRBJ2-5	NA	CATSRDGGVQETQYF	TGTGCCACCAGCAGAGACGGGGGGGTCCAAGAGACCCAGTACTTC
TRBV7-2	TRBD2	TRBJ2-2	few	CASSFAGLATTGELFF	TGTGCCAGCAGCTTCGCTGGACTAGCTACCACCGGGGAGCTGTTTTTT
TRBV6-6	NA	TRBJ1-1	few	CASEVGPLNTEAFF	TGTGCCAGCGAGGTTGGTCCATTGAACACTGAAGCTTTCTTT
TRBV5-5	TRBD2	TRBJ2-1	many	CASSLSRGGSGNEQFF	TGTGCCAGCAGTCTCTCTCGCGGGGGGAGCGGCAATGAGCAGTTCTTC
TRBV6-5	NA	TRBJ2-5	few	CASKRSQGRETQYF	TGTGCCAGCAAAAGGTCACAGGGTAGAGAGACCCAGTACTTC
TRBV19	NA	TRBJ1-5	few	CASSLEGVQPQHF	TGTGCCAGTAGTCTAGAGGGGGTTCAGCCCCAGCATTTT
TRBV10-2	NA	TRBJ2-7	few	CASSEPGLLYEQYF	TGCGCCAGCAGTGAGCCGGGACTCCTCTACGAGCAGTACTTC
TRBV5-1	TRBD2	TRBJ2-1	NA	CASSYRAGGLSYNEQFF	TGCGCCAGCAGCTACCGAGCGGGGGGTCTCTCCTACAATGAGCAGTTCTTC
TRBV5-1	NA	TRBJ1-2	few	CASRETGNGYTF	TGCGCCAGCAGGGAAACAGGGAATGGCTACACCTTC
TRBV7-2	TRBD2	TRBJ2-3	NA	CASSLVLAGTDTQYF	TGTGCCAGCAGCTTAGTACTAGCGGGCACAGATACGCAGTATTTT
TRBV7-2	NA	TRBJ2-5	NA	CASSSRILQETQYF	TGTGCCAGCAGCTCTAGGATCCTCCAAGAGACCCAGTACTTC
TRBV29-1	NA	TRBJ1-1	NA	CSVGTQGTMNTEAFF	TGCAGCGTTGGAACCCAGGGAACCATGAACACTGAAGCTTTCTTT
TRBV6-2/TRBV6-3	NA	TRBJ2-2	NA	CASSYSDIGELFF	TGTGCCAGCAGTTATAGTGACATCGGGGAGCTGTTTTTT
TRBV4-2	NA	TRBJ2-7	NA	CASSQSAASEAIYEQYF	TGTGCCAGCAGCCAATCAGCAGCCTCGGAGGCGATCTACGAGCAGTACTTC
TRBV29-1	TRBD2	TRBJ2-5	NA	CSVVLAEQETQYF	TGCAGCGTTGTTCTAGCGGAACAAGAGACCCAGTACTTC
TRBV15	NA	TRBJ2-1	NA	CATSRDSGPVRQFF	TGTGCCACCAGCAGAGATTCGGGCCCGGTCAGGCAGTTCTTC
TRBV20-1	TRBD2	TRBJ2-5	NA	CSARVAGVETQYF	TGCAGTGCTAGAGTGGCGGGGGTAGAGACCCAGTACTTC
TRBV3-1	NA	TRBJ2-7	few	CASSQDRNGLYEQYF	TGTGCCAGCAGCCAAGATCGGAACGGACTCTACGAGCAGTACTTC
TRBV4-2	TRBD2	TRBJ2-5	NA	CASSQEGGGVETQYF	TGTGCCAGCAGCCAAGAAGGCGGGGGGGTCGAGACCCAGTACTTC
TRBV9	NA	TRBJ2-3	few	CASSVDADTQYF	TGTGCCAGCAGCGTGGACGCAGATACGCAGTATTTT
TRBV5-1	NA	TRBJ1-1	few	CASRDQGNTEAFF	TGCGCCAGCAGAGACCAAGGGAACACTGAAGCTTTCTTT
TRBV5-1	TRBD1	TRBJ2-3	few	CASSRGQRGSADTQYF	TGCGCCAGCAGCAGGGGACAGCGAGGGTCCGCAGATACGCAGTATTTT
TRBV7-2	NA	TRBJ2-3	few	CASSSGYGDTQYF	TGTGCCAGCAGCTCGGGGTATGGGGATACGCAGTATTTT
TRBV3-1	NA	TRBJ1-1	NA	CASSQGRRSTEAFF	TGTGCCAGCAGCCAAGGAAGGAGAAGCACTGAAGCTTTCTTT
TRBV20-1	TRBD2	TRBJ2-3	few	CSARELAGGYTQYF	TGCAGTGCTAGAGAACTAGCGGGGGGGTATACGCAGTATTTT
TRBV5-4	NA	TRBJ2-5	few	CANSRDLEETQYF	TGTGCCAACTCCCGGGACTTGGAAGAGACCCAGTACTTC
TRBV15	NA	TRBJ1-1	NA	CATSRVNTEAFF	TGTGCCACCAGCAGAGTGAACACTGAAGCTTTCTTT
TRBV24-1	TRBD1	TRBJ2-2	few	CATSDWGQGAMELFF	TGTGCCACCAGTGATTGGGGACAGGGGGCGATGGAGCTGTTTTTT
TRBV5-1	TRBD1	TRBJ1-1	few	CASSFLGQGNTEAFF	TGCGCCAGCAGCTTTCTCGGACAGGGGAACACTGAAGCTTTCTTT
TRBV25-1	NA	TRBJ2-6	NA	CASSESRNSGANVLTF	TGTGCCAGCAGTGAATCCCGGAACTCTGGGGCCAACGTCCTGACTTTC
TRBV5-1	NA	TRBJ2-4	few	CASSYTGGGNIQYF	TGCGCCAGCAGCTACACAGGGGGAGGGAACATTCAGTACTTC
TRBV7-2	NA	TRBJ1-4	NA	CASSFHGPNEKLFF	TGTGCCAGCAGCTTTCACGGTCCTAATGAAAAACTGTTTTTT
TRBV9	NA	TRBJ2-7	NA	CASSVGSGVEQYF	TGTGCCAGCAGCGTAGGATCAGGGGTCGAGCAGTACTTC
TRBV20-1	NA	TRBJ2-3	NA	CSARDRPRGTDTQYF	TGCAGTGCTAGAGATCGTCCTCGGGGCACAGATACGCAGTATTTT
TRBV5-1	NA	TRBJ1-1	NA	CASSPQGSSTEAFF	TGCGCCAGCAGCCCGCAGGGTAGCAGCACTGAAGCTTTCTTT
TRBV27	NA	TRBJ1-2	NA	CASSLGAAGEGYYGYTF	TGTGCCAGCAGTTTGGGGGCCGCCGGGGAAGGCTATTATGGCTACACCTTC
TRBV6-6	TRBD1	TRBJ2-7	NA	CASSYFGTGDEQYF	TGTGCCAGCAGTTACTTCGGGACAGGGGATGAGCAGTACTTC
TRBV4-3	TRBD1	TRBJ1-2	NA	CASSRETRDRGIHGYTF	TGCGCCAGCAGCCGAGAGACAAGGGACAGGGGGATTCATGGCTACACCTTC